This note documents a single TCR beta chain sequence. The data stem from a study of blood T cell repertoires in COVID-19. For the study at large: The study drew acute and convalescent COVID-19 samples from the United States, Italy and Spain. T cells, B-cell-depleted T cells, or PBMCs supplied cDNA or gDNA.

The V segment lost 5 bases and the J segment 5 bases; nucleotides outside the gene matches: 6. Germline lookup yields CDR1 SGHAT and CDR2 FQNNGV. The CDR3 has 13 residues. Seattle's cohort entered during active infection and was followed longitudinally. Only in-frame clones appear in the TCRdb table, and some are missing; sequencing was by immunoSEQ multiplex PCR. The repertoire includes about 220,000 clones, roughly 86% of them detected once, and 10% sits in the top ten. The receptor comes from a woman between 45 and 65 years old with COVID-19, enrolled during active disease. Sample: peripheral blood. The chain combines TRBV11-2 with TRBJ2-7; TRBD1 aligns across 7 bases. The CDR3 is CASSLGQADEQYF. CDR3 DNA: TGTGCCAGCAGCCTCGGACAGGCGGACGAGCAGTACTTC.